The text below deals with one T cell receptor beta chain. Its antigen is currently not known. Qualities for individual bases were not recorded, and no much larger clone is one base off. The sample's time point label, decoded: about 28 days (+/-7) after the second vaccine dose. Per the publication, the treatment or condition label means: meningococcal conjugate vaccine given as trial control. Vaccinee samples came from UK trials COV001 and COV002, including a single-blind randomized controlled phase 2/3 trial of AZD1222 (ChAdOx1 nCoV-19) in healthy adults. For TCRbeta chain sequencing, PBMC samples were collected from trial participants at day 0 and at day 28 after the second dose. This specimen comes from a study of T cell responses to AZD1222 COVID-19 vaccine (dated by TCRdb to the early 2020s). Notes on the research overall: A total of just over 230 trial participants underwent TCR sequencing, of whom some 210 received two doses of AZD1222 and some 26 received two doses of the MenACWY control vaccine. Trial participants were enrolled into age subgroups of 18-55, 56-69 and 70-plus years, which contained around 150, 29 and 61 TCR-sequenced participants, respectively.

The paper's findings and limits, for the study overall: Conclusions about previously exposed vaccinees were limited because only six AZD1222 recipients were SARS-CoV-2 seropositive at baseline. The vaccine-associated CD4 TCRs covered the entire spike protein, and the dominant responses fell in regions 160-218 and 743-854. After two AZD1222 doses, spike-specific TCR breadth and depth were significantly higher than at day 0 and than in MenACWY recipients. The 56-69-year group was small, and its depth increase did not reach significance, likely because of low power. No day 14 peak-response samples were available, so repertoires were characterized only after the peak T cell response. Participants were mostly white British, with more females than males. The authors suggested clonal diversity may have been underestimated. Epitopes outside the regions mutated in the B.1.351 and B.1.1.7 variants were reportedly recognized by nearly half of the unique spike-specific TCRs.

The CDR1 and CDR2 encoded by the germline V gene (reference sequence) are LGHDT and YNNKEL. V lost 1 base and J lost 5 bases, and the count of bases not matched to a germline gene is 5. The CDR3 goes from the cysteine to the phenylalanine over 15 residues. This entry keeps only the CDR3 DNA: 45 bases, framed from base 1. The CDR3 regions of human TCRbeta chains were analyzed by immunosequencing. The source study handled its data this way. TCRs in the repertoires were compared against a reference library of SARS-CoV-2-specific TCRs that had been generated with the MIRA antigen-specificity platform. Breadth was defined as the fraction of unique TCRs that were SARS-CoV-2-associated, and depth was defined as the fraction of total T cells that were SARS-CoV-2-associated. Using the MIRA data, every spike-specific TCR was mapped to the spike region that the TCR reacted to and assigned to either a CD4 or a CD8 class. Log10-transformed breadth and depth values were compared by one-way ANOVA with Sidak's multiple comparisons tests. In its TCRdb copy, this immuneACCESS table keeps in-frame sequences only and misses some clones. Where compared with another copy, unresolved V genes explain less than half of these, and the others have no known cause. For V, J and clone size, that table is used; D and trimming come from the DNA. A total of some 170,000 clones appear in this sample, about nine tenths of them only once. In total, the top ten clones hold roughly 4% of the sample.

This clonotype originated in an adult who received the MenACWY meningococcal vaccine as a control. Sequencing used peripheral blood, obtained 28 days after the second dose of the MenACWY control vaccine. The chain employs TRBV3-1 (or the pseudogene TRBV3-2) and TRBJ2-5; 9 bases in between match TRBD1. The DNA is as follows: TGTGCCAGCAGCCAAGCATGGACAGGGGTCGAGACCCAGTACTTC. This translates into CASSQAWTGVETQYF.